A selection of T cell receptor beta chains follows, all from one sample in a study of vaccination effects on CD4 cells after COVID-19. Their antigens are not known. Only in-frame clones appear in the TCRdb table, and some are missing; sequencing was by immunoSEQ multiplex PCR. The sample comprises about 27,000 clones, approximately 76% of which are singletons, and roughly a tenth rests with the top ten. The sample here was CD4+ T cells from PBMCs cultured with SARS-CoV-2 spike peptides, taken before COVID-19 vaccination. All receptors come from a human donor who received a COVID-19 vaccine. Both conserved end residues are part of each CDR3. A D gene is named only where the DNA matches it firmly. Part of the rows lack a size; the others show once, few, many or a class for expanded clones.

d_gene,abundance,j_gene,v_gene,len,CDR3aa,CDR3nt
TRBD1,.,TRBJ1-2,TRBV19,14,CASSLQGLVYGYTF,TGTGCCAGTAGTTTACAGGGGCTGGTATATGGCTACACCTTC
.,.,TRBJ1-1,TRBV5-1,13,CASTPDVNTEAFF,TGCGCCAGCACTCCGGACGTGAACACTGAAGCTTTCTTT
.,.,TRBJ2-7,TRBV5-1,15,CASSLETQGMGEQYF,TGCGCCAGCAGCTTGGAGACTCAGGGGATGGGGGAGCAGTACTTC
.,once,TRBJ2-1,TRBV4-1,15,CASSQGRAFYNEQFF,TGCGCCAGCAGCCAAGGGAGGGCATTCTACAATGAGCAGTTCTTC
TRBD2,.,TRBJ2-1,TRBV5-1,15,CASSLGLAGQSKQFF,TGCGCCAGCAGCTTGGGACTAGCGGGACAGAGTAAGCAGTTCTTC
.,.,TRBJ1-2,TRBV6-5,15,CASRWRADPNYGYTF,TGTGCCAGCAGATGGCGGGCCGATCCTAACTATGGCTACACCTTC
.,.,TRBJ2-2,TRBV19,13,CASSIGGWGELFF,TGTGCCAGTAGTATAGGGGGCTGGGGGGAGCTGTTTTTT
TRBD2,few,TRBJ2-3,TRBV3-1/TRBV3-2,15,CASSQVAGVTDTQYF,TGTGCCAGCAGCCAGGTAGCGGGGGTCACAGATACGCAGTATTTT
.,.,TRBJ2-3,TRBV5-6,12,CASSPRLDTQYF,TGTGCCAGCAGCCCACGCTTAGATACGCAGTATTTT
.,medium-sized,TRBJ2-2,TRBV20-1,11,CSATETGELFF,TGCAGTGCTACCGAAACCGGGGAGCTGTTTTTT
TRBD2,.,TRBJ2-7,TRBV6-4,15,CASSATSGRVFEQYF,TGTGCCAGCAGCGCCACTAGCGGGAGGGTGTTCGAGCAGTACTTC
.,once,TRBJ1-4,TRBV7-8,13,CASGGAPNEKLFF,TGTGCCAGCGGTGGGGCCCCTAATGAAAAACTGTTTTTT
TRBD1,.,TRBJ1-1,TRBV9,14,CASSVEGQALEAFF,TGTGCCAGCAGCGTCGAGGGACAGGCTCTTGAAGCTTTCTTT
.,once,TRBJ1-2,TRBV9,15,CASSVDGRGNYGYTF,TGTGCCAGCAGCGTAGACGGGAGGGGCAACTATGGCTACACCTTC
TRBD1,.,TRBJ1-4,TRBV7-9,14,CASSFGQGSEKLFF,TGTGCCAGCAGCTTCGGACAGGGCAGTGAAAAACTGTTTTTT
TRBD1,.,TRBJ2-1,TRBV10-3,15,CAISDQGARNNEQFF,TGTGCCATCAGTGATCAGGGGGCGCGGAACAATGAGCAGTTCTTC
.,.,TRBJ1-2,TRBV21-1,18,CASSKEFGTGSGENGYTF,.
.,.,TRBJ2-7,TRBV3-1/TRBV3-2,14,CASSLPGRGYEQYF,TGTGCCAGCAGCCTCCCAGGGAGGGGGTACGAGCAGTACTTC
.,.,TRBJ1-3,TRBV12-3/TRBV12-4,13,CASSFLAGNTIYF,TGTGCCAGCAGTTTCCTTGCTGGAAACACCATATATTTT
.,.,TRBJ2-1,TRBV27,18,CASNKDRIPSSGLNEQFF,TGTGCCAGCAATAAGGACCGCATCCCATCCAGTGGCCTCAATGAGCAGTTCTTC
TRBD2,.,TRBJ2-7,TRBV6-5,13,CASSGGRSYEQYF,TGTGCCAGCAGCGGGGGGAGGTCCTACGAGCAGTACTTC
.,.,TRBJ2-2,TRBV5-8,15,CASSRLGGNTGELFF,TGTGCCAGCAGCCGGCTGGGGGGAAACACCGGGGAGCTGTTTTTT
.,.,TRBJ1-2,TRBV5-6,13,CASSPSGGLGYTF,TGTGCCAGCAGCCCCTCCGGGGGACTTGGCTACACCTTC
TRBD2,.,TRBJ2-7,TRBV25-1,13,CASRLAGSYEQYF,TGTGCCAGCAGACTAGCGGGATCCTACGAGCAGTACTTC
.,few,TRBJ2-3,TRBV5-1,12,CASGQDQDTQYF,TGCGCCAGCGGGCAGGATCAAGATACGCAGTATTTT
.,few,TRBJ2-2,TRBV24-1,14,CATSGPFPPGELFF,TGTGCCACCAGTGGGCCTTTCCCCCCCGGGGAGCTGTTTTTT
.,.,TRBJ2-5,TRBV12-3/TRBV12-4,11,CASSITGTQYF,TGTGCCAGCAGTATTACTGGGACCCAGTACTTC
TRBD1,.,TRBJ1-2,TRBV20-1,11,CSAIGQGGYTF,TGCAGTGCTATTGGACAGGGGGGCTACACCTTC
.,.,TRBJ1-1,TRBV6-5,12,CASRVLGERAFF,TGTGCCAGCAGAGTCTTGGGGGAGCGAGCTTTCTTT
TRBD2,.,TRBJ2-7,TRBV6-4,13,CASSVLAGGEQYF,TGTGCCAGCAGTGTACTAGCGGGAGGAGAGCAGTACTTC
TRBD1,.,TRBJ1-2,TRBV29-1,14,CSVGSGQGNYGYTF,TGCAGCGTTGGGTCGGGACAGGGGAACTATGGCTACACCTTC
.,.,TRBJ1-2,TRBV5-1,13,CASSNDELYGYTF,TGCGCCAGCAGCAATGACGAGTTGTATGGCTACACCTTC
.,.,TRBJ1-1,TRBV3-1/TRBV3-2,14,CASRSVLANTEAFF,TGTGCCAGCAGGTCAGTCCTTGCGAACACTGAAGCTTTCTTT
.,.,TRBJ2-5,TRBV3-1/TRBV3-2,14,CASSKAGRQETQYF,TGTGCCAGCAGCAAGGCAGGGCGGCAAGAGACCCAGTACTTC
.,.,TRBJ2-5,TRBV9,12,CASSVGIETQYF,TGTGCCAGCAGCGTAGGGATTGAGACCCAGTACTTC